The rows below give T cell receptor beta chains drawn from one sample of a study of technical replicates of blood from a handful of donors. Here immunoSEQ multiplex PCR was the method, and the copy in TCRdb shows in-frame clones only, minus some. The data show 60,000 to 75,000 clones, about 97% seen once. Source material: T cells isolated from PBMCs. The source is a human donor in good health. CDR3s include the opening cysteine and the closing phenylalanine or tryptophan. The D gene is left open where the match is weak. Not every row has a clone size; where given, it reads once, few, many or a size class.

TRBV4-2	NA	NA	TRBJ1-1	CASSPRGPGGTEAFF	TGTGCCAGCAGCCCCCGAGGCCCAGGAGGGACTGAAGCTTTCTTT
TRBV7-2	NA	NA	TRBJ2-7	CASSLGVQGLRLFDEQYF	TGTGCCAGCAGCTTAGGGGTCCAGGGGCTTCGTCTCTTCGACGAGCAGTACTTC
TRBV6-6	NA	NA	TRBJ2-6	CASTGDGTSGANVLTF	TGTGCCAGCACGGGGGACGGAACCTCTGGGGCCAACGTCCTGACTTTC
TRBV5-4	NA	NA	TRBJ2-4	CASSRYISPGVEAKNIQYF	TGTGCCAGCAGCCGATATATCTCCCCGGGGGTTGAGGCCAAAAACATTCAGTACTTC
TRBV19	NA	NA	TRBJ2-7	CASSAGNYIYEQYF	TGTGCCAGTAGTGCCGGGAACTACATTTACGAGCAGTACTTC
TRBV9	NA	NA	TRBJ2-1	CASSVVFYEQFF	TGTGCCAGCAGCGTAGTCTTCTATGAGCAGTTCTTC
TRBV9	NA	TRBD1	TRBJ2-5	CASSVRQGFGETQYF	TGTGCCAGCAGCGTGAGACAGGGATTTGGAGAGACCCAGTACTTC
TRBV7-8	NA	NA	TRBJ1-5	CASTLMSWDFKNQPQHF	TGTGCCAGCACCCTTATGAGTTGGGACTTTAAAAATCAGCCCCAGCATTTT
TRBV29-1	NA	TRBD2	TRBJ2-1	CSVEGGRAGNEQFF	TGCAGCGTTGAAGGGGGGAGGGCCGGAAATGAGCAGTTCTTC
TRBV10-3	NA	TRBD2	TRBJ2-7	CAISDRLAFYEQYF	TGTGCCATCAGTGACCGACTAGCGTTCTACGAGCAGTACTTC
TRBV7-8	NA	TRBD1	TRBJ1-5	CGGGQGNQPQHF	TGTGGCGGTGGACAGGGGAATCAGCCCCAGCATTTT
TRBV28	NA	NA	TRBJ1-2	CASSFGANYGYTF	TGTGCCAGCAGTTTTGGAGCTAACTATGGCTACACCTTC
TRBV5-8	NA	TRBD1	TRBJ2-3	CASSYWGQDTDTQYF	TGTGCCAGCAGCTACTGGGGACAGGACACAGATACGCAGTATTTT
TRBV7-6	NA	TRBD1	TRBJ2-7	CASSLYGQGNEQYF	TGTGCCAGCAGCTTATATGGACAGGGCAACGAGCAGTACTTC
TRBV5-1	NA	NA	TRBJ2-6	CASSLGPGDGANVLTF	TGCGCCAGCAGCTTGGGGCCAGGTGATGGGGCCAACGTCCTGACTTTC
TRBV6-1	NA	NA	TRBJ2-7	CASSVAGQSYEQYF	TGTGCCAGCAGTGTTGCGGGACAGTCCTACGAGCAGTACTTC
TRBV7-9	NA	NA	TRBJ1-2	CASSLPGIYVVYTF	TGTGCCAGCAGCTTACCCGGGATCTACGTAGTCTACACCTTC
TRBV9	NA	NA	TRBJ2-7	CASSVGLRAIEQYF	TGTGCCAGCAGCGTAGGGCTCAGGGCTATCGAGCAGTACTTC
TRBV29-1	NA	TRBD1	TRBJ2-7	CSVWGQGTYEQYF	TGCAGCGTGTGGGGACAGGGGACCTACGAGCAGTACTTC
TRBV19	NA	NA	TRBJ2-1	CASTPTGRPGYNEQFF	TGTGCCAGTACCCCGACTGGCCGACCGGGCTACAATGAGCAGTTCTTC
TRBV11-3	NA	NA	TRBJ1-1	CASSLLTGLGTEAFF	TGTGCCAGCAGCTTACTTACAGGGTTGGGAACTGAAGCTTTCTTT
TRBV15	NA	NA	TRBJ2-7	CATSRGGSYEQYF	TGTGCCACCAGCAGAGGAGGCAGCTACGAGCAGTACTTC
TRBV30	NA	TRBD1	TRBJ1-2	CAWTTGGYGYTF	TGTGCCTGGACCACAGGGGGCTATGGCTACACCTTC
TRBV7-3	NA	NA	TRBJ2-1	CASRREVGNEQFF	TGTGCCAGCAGGAGGGAGGTCGGGAATGAGCAGTTCTTC
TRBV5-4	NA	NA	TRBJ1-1	CASSSGGFRNTEAFF	TGTGCCAGCAGCTCGGGAGGTTTCAGGAACACTGAAGCTTTCTTT
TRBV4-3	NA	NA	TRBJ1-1	CASSQEQEKRHTEAFF	TGCGCCAGCAGCCAAGAACAGGAAAAAAGACACACTGAAGCTTTCTTT
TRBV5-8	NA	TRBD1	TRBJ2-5	CASSKGQEPGETQYF	TGTGCCAGCAGCAAAGGACAGGAACCGGGGGAGACCCAGTACTTC
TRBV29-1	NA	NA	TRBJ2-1	CSAAGDNEQFF	TGCAGCGCTGCGGGCGACAATGAGCAGTTCTTC
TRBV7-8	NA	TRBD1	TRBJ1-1	CASSYRTGGAMNTEAFF	TGTGCCAGCAGCTACAGGACAGGGGGGGCAATGAACACTGAAGCTTTCTTT
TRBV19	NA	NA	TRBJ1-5	CASSIGWGDQPQHF	TGTGCCAGTAGTATAGGGTGGGGCGATCAGCCCCAGCATTTT
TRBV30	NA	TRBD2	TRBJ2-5	CAWSVPSGRGETQYF	TGTGCCTGGAGTGTGCCTAGCGGGAGGGGGGAGACCCAGTACTTC
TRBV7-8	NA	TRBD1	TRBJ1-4	CASSGGTGENEKLFF	TGTGCCAGCAGCGGGGGGACAGGGGAAAATGAAAAACTGTTTTTT
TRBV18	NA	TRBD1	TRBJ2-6	CASSPQQGAGANVLTF	TGTGCCAGCTCACCCCAACAGGGGGCTGGGGCCAACGTCCTGACTTTC
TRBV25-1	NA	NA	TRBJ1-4	CASSEYGTATNEKLFF	TGTGCCAGCAGTGAATACGGTACAGCAACTAATGAAAAACTGTTTTTT
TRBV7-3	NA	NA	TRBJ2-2	CASSLIGRANTGELFF	TGTGCCAGCAGCTTAATCGGCAGGGCCAACACCGGGGAGCTGTTTTTT
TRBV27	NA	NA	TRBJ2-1	CASSLSPNEGGNEQFF	TGTGCCAGCAGTCTTTCTCCCAACGAGGGAGGCAATGAGCAGTTCTTC
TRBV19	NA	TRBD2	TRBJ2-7	CASSGLAGVVYEQYF	TGTGCCAGTTCGGGACTAGCGGGAGTAGTTTACGAGCAGTACTTC
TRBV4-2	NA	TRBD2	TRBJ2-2	CASSQAGGNTGELFF	TGTGCCAGCAGCCAAGCGGGAGGGAACACCGGGGAGCTGTTTTTT
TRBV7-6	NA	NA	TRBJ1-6	CASSPRDYSYSPLHF	TGTGCCAGCAGCCCCCGAGATTATTCGTATTCACCCCTCCACTTT
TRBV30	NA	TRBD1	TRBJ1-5	CAWGGQNNQPQHF	TGTGCCTGGGGGGGACAGAACAATCAGCCCCAGCATTTT
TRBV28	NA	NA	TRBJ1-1	CASSTQNTEAFF	TGTGCCAGCAGCACACAGAACACTGAAGCTTTCTTT
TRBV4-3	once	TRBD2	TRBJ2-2	CASSPAASGTGELFF	TGCGCCAGCAGCCCTGCCGCTAGCGGAACCGGGGAGCTGTTTTTT